The 30 T cell receptor beta chains in this list originate from one sample, sequenced in a study of OX40 agonist ivuxolimab in advanced cancers. Library prep was done by the immunoSEQ multiplex PCR assay. TCRdb mirrors the immuneACCESS table, restricted to in-frame sequences. Some clones are absent from its copies; in checked studies, under half trace to an unresolved V gene, and the reason for the others is unknown. The sample records about 72,000 clones, about 89% of which are singletons. The ten most abundant clones make up 5% to 6.5% of the sample. The input for sequencing was CD4+ or CD8+ T cells sorted from blood, taken in a trial of the OX40 agonist ivuxolimab. These receptors originate from an adult with an advanced solid tumor such as melanoma, head and neck, liver or kidney cancer.

V is TRBV4-1 and J is TRBJ2-3; TRBD1 might be the D (5 bases). There are 14 residues in the CDR3. The germline V gene encodes CDR1 MGHRA and CDR2 YSYEKL. V was pared by 0 bases and J by 5 bases, with 9 bases between. CDR3: CASSQDDREDTQYF. For the CDR3, the DNA is TGCGCCAGCAGCCAAGATGACAGAGAAGATACGCAGTATTTT.

The chain has TRBV28 and TRBJ2-5; D is undetermined. V was cut by 2 bases and J by 5 bases, with 12 bases left in between. Germline CDR1 MDHEN, CDR2 SYDVKM. The CDR3 loop spans 14 amino acids. CDR3 sequence reads: CASSLMNSGETQYF. The CDR3 DNA reads TGTGCCAGCAGTTTAATGAACTCCGGGGAGACCCAGTACTTC. Full variable domain (rest looked up from reference TRBV28 and TRBJ2-5): DVKVTQSSRYLVKRTGEKVFLECVQDMDHENMFWYRQDPGLGLRLIYFSYDVKMKEKGDIPEGYSVSREKKERFSLILESASTNQTSMYLCASSLMNSGETQYFGPGTRLLVL.

V usage is TRBV5-1 and J usage is TRBJ1-1; 8 bases are a match to TRBD1. J gave up 0 bases and V 3 bases, and 7 bases lay outside the gene matches. Germline V gene lookup returns CDR1 SGHRS and CDR2 YFSETQ. The CDR3 totals 16 residues. The CDR3 protein is CASSYVPGQVNTEAFF. The CDR3 nucleotides read TGCGCCAGCAGCTATGTCCCGGGACAGGTGAACACTGAAGCTTTCTTT.

This clone was found once. The gene calls are TRBV7-8 and TRBJ2-7; the D is unclear. The germline V gene has CDR1 SGHVS and CDR2 FQNEAQ. This CDR3 is 15 amino acids long. Trimming removed 5 bases from V and 0 bases from J, with 14 bases in between. The CDR3 region is CASSSAASNSYEQYF. In DNA form, the CDR3 reads TGTGCCAGCAGCAGTGCGGCCAGTAACTCCTACGAGCAGTACTTC. Together with reference TRBV7-8 and TRBJ2-7, the CDR3 gives the full variable domain: GAGVSQSPRYKVAKRGQDVALRCDPISGHVSLFWYQQALGQGPEFLTYFQNEAQLDKSGLPSDRFFAERPEGSVSTLKIQRTQQEDSAVYLCASSSAASNSYEQYFGPGTRLTVT.

V gene TRBV27 combines with J gene TRBJ2-7; 9 positions match TRBD2. The CDR3 spans 14 residues. V lost 5 bases to trimming and J lost 0 bases; unmatched junction nucleotides: 2. Germline V gives CDR1 MNHEY, CDR2 SMNVEV (reference sequence). Here the CDR3 reads CASSGLASSYEQYF. CDR3 in DNA: TGTGCCAGCAGTGGACTAGCGAGCTCCTACGAGCAGTACTTC.

The V call is TRBV19, the J call TRBJ2-1; no firm D call. V was trimmed by 3 bases and J by 7 bases, leaving 7 bases between them. The CDR3 totals 12 residues. The V gene's germline CDR1 is LNHDA and CDR2 SQIVND (reference sequence). CDR3 amino acids: CASSMTGNEQFF. The CDR3 nucleotides are TGTGCCAGTAGTATGACTGGAAATGAGCAGTTCTTC.

This rearrangement joins TRBV16 to TRBJ1-1; weak D call: TRBD1 (5 bases). The CDR3 is 14 amino acids. Germline CDR1 and CDR2: KGHSY and FQNENV. With 0 bases removed from V and 3 bases from J, the gap between germline ends came to 8 bases. The CDR3 DNA reads TGTGCCAGCAGCCAATCGGGGGGTTACACTGAAGCTTTCTTT. This encodes CASSQSGGYTEAFF. The full variable domain, rest sourced from reference TRBV16 and TRBJ1-1, is GEEVAQTPKHLVRGEGQKAKLYCAPIKGHSYVFWYQQVLKNEFKFLISFQNENVFDETGMPKERFSAKCLPNSPCSLEIQATKLEDSAVYFCASSQSGGYTEAFFGQGTRLTVV.

The chain combines TRBV19 with TRBJ1-1; D possibly corresponds to TRBD1 (5 bases). This CDR3 spans 15 amino acids. Between the trimmed V and J ends, which lost 8 bases and 5 bases, there was a span of 21 bases. Germline-derived CDR1 and CDR2 are LNHDA and SQIVND (reference sequence). The CDR3 DNA reads TGTGCCAGTTTAAGACGGGAGGGACCAGAAACTGAAGCTTTCTTT. Amino acids: CASLRREGPETEAFF.

The rearrangement uses TRBV4-3 and TRBJ2-2; possibly TRBD1 for D (6 bases). The V end was cut by 7 bases, the J end by 0 bases, with 12 bases between. Germline V gene data show CDR1 as LGHNA and CDR2 as YSLEER. This CDR3 has 15 amino acids. The CDR3 protein is CASKTGTTNTGELFF. The CDR3, as DNA: TGCGCCAGCAAAACCGGGACAACGAACACCGGGGAGCTGTTTTTT.

The chain combines TRBV9 with TRBJ2-2; tentatively, D is TRBD1 (6 bases). V lost 4 bases and J 6 bases, leaving 25 bases between the germline ends. Germline CDR1 and CDR2: SGDLS and YYNGEE. The CDR3 consists of 18 residues. The CDR3 DNA follows: TGTGCCAGCAGCCCGCCGGACAGAAAAGTTTCAACTCCCGGGGAGCTGTTTTTT. It yields the protein CASSPPDRKVSTPGELFF.

The table lists this clone with a few counts. The rearrangement uses TRBV9 and TRBJ2-1; no clear D gene. From germline, CDR1 is SGDLS and CDR2 YYNGEE. Trimming removed 3 bases from V and 9 bases from J, with 7 bases in between. The CDR3 is 11 amino acids. This CDR3 reads CASSAATEQFF. Written as DNA, the CDR3 is TGTGCCAGCAGCGCCGCAACTGAGCAGTTCTTC.

The chain is built from TRBV6-6 and TRBJ2-2; the match to TRBD1 covers 10 bases. This CDR3 region has 12 residues. V dropped 9 bases and J dropped 7; count of bases not matched to a gene: 2. Germline CDR1 and CDR2: MNHNY and SVGAGI (reference sequence). CDR3 bases: TGTGCCAGTGGACAGGGGGGCGGGGAGCTGTTTTTT. Protein product: CASGQGGGELFF.

The chain joins TRBV27 to TRBJ2-3, with a possible D match to TRBD2 (5 bases). CDR1 is MNHEY and CDR2 is SMNVEV in the germline V gene (reference sequence). The ends were cut back, 0 bases at V and 0 bases at J, with 7 bases in the middle. The CDR3 loop spans 15 amino acids. The CDR3 sequence: CASSLSAASTDTQYF. The CDR3 DNA reads as TGTGCCAGCAGTTTATCAGCGGCCAGCACAGATACGCAGTATTTT.

The V call is TRBV18, the J call TRBJ2-2; perhaps TRBD1 as D (6 bases). The V end lost 2 bases, the J end lost 2 bases, and 12 bases lay between the germline ends. Germline loops: CDR1 KGHSH, CDR2 LQKENI. The CDR3 is 16 amino acids. The DNA of the CDR3 is TGTGCCAGCTCACCAACCGGACAGCTTAACACCGGGGAGCTGTTTTTT. This translates into CASSPTGQLNTGELFF.

This clone has only one observation. The chain couples TRBV30 to TRBJ2-1; 8 positions agree with TRBD2. The V gene's germline CDR1 is GTSNPN and CDR2 SVGIG (reference sequence). V was pared by 7 bases and J by 7 bases, with 12 bases of the junction left unmatched. The CDR3 sequence is 14 residues long. This CDR3 is CASSGERELNEQFF. DNA of the CDR3: TGTGCCTCGTCTGGCGAGCGGGAGTTAAATGAGCAGTTCTTC.

This chain uses TRBV19 with TRBJ2-7; TRBD2 might be the D (5 bases). This CDR3 contains 13 residues. CDR1 LNHDA and CDR2 SQIVND come from the germline V gene (reference sequence). V lost 3 bases and J lost 3, with 9 bases in between. The DNA of the CDR3 is TGTGCCAGTAGTATGGCCCGGGACTACGAGCAGTACTTC. It is translated as CASSMARDYEQYF. The entire variable domain, with the rest obtained from reference TRBV19 and TRBJ2-7, is as follows: DGGITQSPKYLFRKEGQNVTLSCEQNLNHDAMYWYRQDPGQGLRLIYYSQIVNDFQKGDIAEGYSVSREKKESFPLTVTSAQKNPTAFYLCASSMARDYEQYFGPGTRLTVT.

The chain carries TRBV30 and TRBJ2-2; D may be TRBD1 (6 bases). CDR1 GTSNPN and CDR2 SVGIG come from the germline V gene (reference sequence). The germline V and J ends were trimmed by 7 bases and 2 bases, with 17 bases remaining between them. CDR3 length: 15 amino acids. CDR3 sequence reads: CASEGEQANTGELFF. For the CDR3, the DNA is TGTGCCTCCGAGGGGGAACAGGCCAACACCGGGGAGCTGTTTTTT.

The V gene is TRBV19, the J gene TRBJ2-3; unclear D gene. Germline V gene lookup returns CDR1 LNHDA and CDR2 SQIVND (reference sequence). V was pared by 5 bases and J by 4 bases, with 10 bases between. This CDR3 contains 13 residues. Written as DNA, the CDR3 is TGTGCCAGTAGTCCCGGCGGTGCAGATACGCAGTATTTT. Translation: CASSPGGADTQYF.

This clone was seen only once. The chain uses TRBV4-3 and TRBJ1-5, with D hard to call. CDR3 size: 13 residues. CDR1 and CDR2 from the germline V gene are LGHNA and YSLEER. V was clipped by 3 bases and J by 7 bases, with 10 bases between them. CDR3 bases: TGCGCCAGCAGCCATGGGCTTGGGCAGCCCCAGCATTTT. This codes for CASSHGLGQPQHF.

This chain joins TRBV4-3 and TRBJ1-1, with D possibly matching TRBD1 (5 bases). This CDR3 has 16 amino acids. Germline lookup yields CDR1 LGHNA and CDR2 YSLEER. The ends were cut back, 0 bases at V and 3 bases at J, with 14 bases in the middle. The CDR3 region has the DNA TGCGCCAGCAGCCAAGATTGGGCAGGGACGGACACTGAAGCTTTCTTT. It yields the protein CASSQDWAGTDTEAFF.

The V gene is TRBV6-1, the J gene TRBJ2-7, with 8 bases aligning to TRBD1. The CDR3 sequence is 14 residues long. The ends lost 5 bases at V and 1 base at J; junction bases unmatched: 4. Looked up from germline, CDR1 is MNHNS and CDR2 is SASEGT. CDR3 protein: CASSYGQGSYEQYF. The CDR3 bases are TGTGCCAGCAGTTATGGACAGGGATCCTACGAGCAGTACTTC.

This chain joins TRBV5-8 and TRBJ2-1, with 7 positions matching TRBD2. The germline V gene has CDR1 SGHTS and CDR2 YDEGEE. This CDR3 spans 16 amino acids. Losses at the gene ends were 2 bases for V and 4 bases for J; bases not matched to a gene: 9. The CDR3 loop is CASSFVREAIYNEQFF. CDR3 nucleotides: TGTGCCAGCAGCTTTGTCCGGGAGGCAATATACAATGAGCAGTTCTTC. The full variable domain, with the rest looked up from reference TRBV5-8 and TRBJ2-1, is EAGVTQSPTHLIKTRGQQATLRCSPISGHTSVYWYQQALGLGLQFLLWYDEGEERNRGNFPPRFSGRQFPNYSSELNVNALELEDSALYLCASSFVREAIYNEQFFGPGTRLTVL.

This chain connects TRBV13 to TRBJ2-3; D gene ambiguous. The CDR3 sequence is 12 residues long. V was clipped by 3 bases and J by 4 bases, with 5 bases between them. In germline, CDR1 is PRHDT, CDR2 FYEKMQ (reference sequence). DNA for the CDR3: TGTGCCAGCAGCTTCATATCAGATACGCAGTATTTT. Translation gives CASSFISDTQYF. The full variable domain, completed using reference TRBV13 and TRBJ2-3, is AAGVIQSPRHLIKEKRETATLKCYPIPRHDTVYWYQQGPGQDPQFLISFYEKMQSDKGSIPDRFSAQQFSDYHSELNMSSLELGDSALYFCASSFISDTQYFGPGTRLTVL.

The V and J genes are TRBV13 and TRBJ2-3; 11 positions agree with TRBD1. With V trimmed by 4 bases and J by 5 bases, 5 bases remained unmatched. Germline loops: CDR1 PRHDT, CDR2 FYEKMQ (reference sequence). This CDR3 contains 15 residues. The CDR3: CASSSGQGAEDTQYF. CDR3 DNA sequence: TGTGCCAGCAGCTCAGGACAGGGGGCTGAAGATACGCAGTATTTT.

The chain employs TRBV7-6 and TRBJ1-1, with D possibly TRBD1 on 6 matching bases. Deletions cut 1 base from V and 6 bases from J, with 12 bases between. Germline lookup yields CDR1 SGHVS and CDR2 FNYEAQ. This CDR3 region has 14 residues. CDR3 amino acids: CASSLVGGGAEAFF. CDR3 sequence (DNA): TGTGCCAGCAGCTTAGTAGGGGGAGGTGCTGAAGCTTTCTTT.

V gene TRBV19 combines with J gene TRBJ1-1, with D perhaps matching TRBD1 (5 bases). V lost 3 bases, J lost 0 bases, and 11 bases lay in between. The CDR3 contains 15 residues. The germline CDR1 and CDR2 sequences are LNHDA and SQIVND (reference sequence). The CDR3 spells CASSIRAGMNTEAFF. DNA of the CDR3: TGTGCCAGTAGTATTCGGGCAGGGATGAACACTGAAGCTTTCTTT.

J is TRBJ2-3 and V is TRBV4-1, with 8 bases aligning to TRBD1. V gave up 7 bases and J gave up 1 base; unmatched junction bases: 7. There are 15 residues in the CDR3. Germline CDR1 and CDR2: MGHRA and YSYEKL. The CDR3 DNA reads as TGCGCCAGCAACCGACAGGGGTCAGGCACAGATACGCAGTATTTT. The encoded protein is CASNRQGSGTDTQYF.

This chain uses TRBV27 with TRBJ2-2; 10 nucleotides align to TRBD2. There are 17 residues in the CDR3. CDR1 is MNHEY and CDR2 is SMNVEV in the germline V gene (reference sequence). With 2 bases clipped from V and 6 bases from J, the junction kept 9 bases outside the gene matches. In nucleotides, the CDR3 is TGTGCCAGCAGTTTACTAGCGGGAGAGATTGGGGCCGGGGAGCTGTTTTTT. Its protein product is CASSLLAGEIGAGELFF.

This sequence joins TRBV5-6 and TRBJ1-5, with D unresolved. The CDR3 loop spans 14 amino acids. Germline V CDR1 and CDR2: SGHDT, YYEEEE. Trimming took 2 bases from V and 6 from J, leaving 12 bases between them. Here the CDR3 DNA reads TGTGCCAGCAGCTTCGGAAGGGAGGGTCAGCCCCAGCATTTT. Amino acid sequence: CASSFGREGQPQHF.

On this clone itself: One junction end does not reproduce the germline sequence, and a read error may be involved. The chain couples TRBV10-3 to TRBJ1-4; 11 bases fit TRBD1. The CDR3 consists of 16 residues. Germline CDR1 is ENHRY and CDR2 is SYGVKD. In DNA form, the CDR3 reads TGTGCCAGCAGTTACGACGTGGGACAGGGGGATGAAAAACTGTTTTTT. Its protein is CASSYDVGQGDEKLFF.